This T cell receptor (beta chain) came from a study of OX40 agonist ivuxolimab in advanced cancers. Study as a whole: In this trial design, patients received ivuxolimab intravenously at 0.01 to 10 mg/kg every 2 weeks. The mean age was approximately 60 years, ranging from about 23 to 79, with roughly four fifths of participants male. Whole-study findings and limits: Dose levels from 0.1 to 3.0 mg/kg saw CD4+ and CD8+ blood T cells expand clonally by week 6.

Comment on this clone: The antigen remains undetermined.

The CDR3 length is 12 residues. Germline CDR1 and CDR2: MDHEN and SYDVKM. V dropped 3 bases and J dropped 11 bases, with 13 bases sitting between them. Libraries were prepared by immunoSEQ multiplex PCR; TCRdb keeps only in-frame clonotypes and omits some of them. Of over 95,000 clones listed, roughly 91% are singletons. The chain employs TRBV28 and TRBJ2-5, with D possibly matching TRBD1 (5 bases). The sequenced sample was CD4+ or CD8+ T cells sorted from blood, obtained in a trial of the OX40 agonist ivuxolimab. The clonotype originates from an adult with an advanced solid tumor such as melanoma, head and neck, liver or kidney cancer. The CDR3 loop is CASSLGPTEQYF. The CDR3 region has the DNA TGTGCCAGCAGTTTGGGGCCGACAGAGCAGTACTTC.